These 26 T cell receptor beta chains came from one sample sequenced in a study of blood T cell repertoires in COVID-19. The method was immunoSEQ multiplex PCR; TCRdb's version includes in-frame clones alone and lacks a portion of them. The sample shows about 250,000 clones, 88% of them seen only once. Material: peripheral blood. These receptor sequences come from a middle-aged woman who had recovered from COVID-19.

The V call is TRBV15, the J call TRBJ2-2; 7 bases match TRBD1. There are 15 residues in the CDR3. The V and J ends lost 8 bases and 1 base, in that order; junction bases with no gene match: 7. Germline CDR1 and CDR2: LNHNV and YYDKDF (reference sequence). The CDR3 nucleotides are TGTGCCACCCGGGACAGCCGCCTGAACACCGGGGAGCTGTTTTTT. The encoded protein is CATRDSRLNTGELFF.

This chain uses TRBV5-1 with TRBJ1-1, with a possible D match to TRBD1 (6 bases). This CDR3 has 13 residues. V lost 4 bases to trimming and J lost 3 bases, with 10 bases between them. The germline CDR1 and CDR2 sequences are SGHRS and YFSETQ. The CDR3, as DNA: TGCGCCAGCAGCCCACAGGGTGACACTGAAGCTTTCTTT. Translated: CASSPQGDTEAFF.

The genes are TRBV7-3 and TRBJ2-7; D might be TRBD2 (6 bases). The CDR3 loop spans 14 amino acids. CDR1 and CDR2 from the germline V gene are SGHTA and FQGTGA. The V gene lost 3 bases and the J gene lost 6 bases, with 15 bases spanning the gap. CDR3 DNA: TGTGCCAGCAGCTTGTGGGGCGGGACGGGCGAGCAGTACTTC. Protein: CASSLWGGTGEQYF.

The chain is built from TRBV18 and TRBJ1-1, with no clear D. CDR1 and CDR2 from the germline V gene are KGHSH and LQKENI. This CDR3 is 11 amino acids long. The V end was cut by 5 bases, the J end by 4 bases, with 5 bases between. CDR3 sequence: CASSFRTEAFF. The CDR3 DNA reads as TGTGCCAGCTCATTTCGCACTGAAGCTTTCTTT.

This chain joins TRBV7-8 and TRBJ1-5; TRBD1 aligns across 9 bases. The CDR3 length is 16 residues. Germline assignment: CDR1 SGHVS and CDR2 FQNEAQ. Trimming took 4 bases from V and 0 from J; bases not matched to a gene: 4. For the CDR3, the DNA is TGTGCCAGCAGCTCGGACAGGGGCTATAGCAATCAGCCCCAGCATTTT. Protein sequence: CASSSDRGYSNQPQHF.

V usage is TRBV7-8 and J usage is TRBJ1-2, with no clear D. The CDR3 covers 13 residues. V dropped 1 base and J dropped 4 bases, with 7 bases sitting between them. CDR1 and CDR2 from the germline V gene are SGHVS and FQNEAQ. This CDR3 reads CASSLGAAYGYTF. CDR3 DNA sequence: TGTGCCAGCAGCTTAGGGGCAGCCTATGGCTACACCTTC.

The V call is TRBV6-6, the J call TRBJ1-2, with 9 nucleotides matching TRBD1. V lost 5 bases, J lost 1 base, and 11 bases stayed unmatched. Germline V gene data show CDR1 as MNHNY and CDR2 as SVGAGI (reference sequence). The CDR3 consists of 17 residues. CDR3 residues: CASSLGTGRGSNYGYTF. The DNA for the CDR3 is TGTGCCAGCAGTCTGGGGACAGGGAGGGGAAGTAACTATGGCTACACCTTC.

The chain couples TRBV7-9 to TRBJ2-1; D gene ambiguous. The germline gives CDR1 SEHNR, CDR2 FQNEAQ (reference sequence). The CDR3 runs 12 residues. V was clipped by 5 bases and J by 5 bases, with 7 bases between them. The CDR3 region has the DNA TGTGCCAGCAGCCACAACCACAATGAGCAGTTCTTC. It is translated as CASSHNHNEQFF.

The chain links TRBV6-2 or TRBV6-3 to TRBJ1-1; the D gene is possibly TRBD1 (5 bases). CDR3 length: 15 amino acids. Trimming shortened V by 0 bases and J by 5 bases, and 13 bases separated the two germline ends. CDR1 and CDR2 from the germline V gene are MNHEY and SVGEGT. CDR3 sequence (DNA): TGTGCCAGCAGTTACTCGGGCCAGGGATGGACTGAAGCTTTCTTT. Translating it yields CASSYSGQGWTEAFF.

This chain links TRBV19 with TRBJ2-1; TRBD2 aligns across 8 bases. The CDR3 extends over 14 amino acids. CDR1 LNHDA and CDR2 SQIVND come from the germline V gene (reference sequence). With 6 bases clipped from V and 7 bases from J, the junction kept 8 bases outside the gene matches. Written as DNA, the CDR3 is TGTGCCAGTAGGCGGGGGGAGGCGTGGAATGAGCAGTTCTTC. It encodes CASRRGEAWNEQFF.

This clone was observed many times. The rearrangement joins TRBV27 to TRBJ1-2; 7 bases line up with TRBD1. The CDR3 contains 14 residues. From germline, CDR1 is MNHEY and CDR2 SMNVEV (reference sequence). The junction had 12 bases not matched to a gene; V was cut back by 6 bases and J by 8 bases. The CDR3: CASRGRGGAPGYTF. In nucleotides, the CDR3 is TGTGCCAGCAGGGGGCGAGGGGGCGCCCCCGGCTACACCTTC.

Only one count was recorded for this clone. V and J are TRBV15 and TRBJ2-4; 11 bases are shared with TRBD2. With V trimmed by 3 bases and J by 11 bases, 6 bases remained unmatched. CDR3 size: 14 residues. CDR1 is LNHNV, CDR2 YYDKDF, per germline (reference sequence). CDR3 sequence: CATSRVAGGRVQYF. CDR3 coding DNA: TGTGCCACCAGCAGGGTAGCGGGAGGGAGGGTTCAGTACTTC.

The V call is TRBV29-1, the J call TRBJ2-7, with no clear D. The CDR3 totals 13 residues. CDR1 SQVTM and CDR2 ANQGSEA come from the germline V gene. The V end lost 6 bases, the J end lost 3 bases, and 15 bases lay between the germline ends. The CDR3 reads CSVAREVGYEQYF. The CDR3 DNA follows: TGCAGCGTGGCCCGCGAGGTGGGCTACGAGCAGTACTTC.

The J gene is TRBJ2-1, the V gene TRBV10-3; TRBD2 matches 7 bases. The CDR3 covers 14 residues. Germline CDR1 reads ENHRY; CDR2 reads SYGVKD. V lost 6 bases to trimming and J lost 8 bases; unmatched junction nucleotides: 10. The CDR3, as DNA: TGTGCCATCAGCCAGACTAGCCTTTCGGATGAGCAGTTCTTC. Translating gives CAISQTSLSDEQFF.

The V gene is TRBV29-1, the J gene TRBJ2-3; TRBD1 aligns across 7 bases. CDR3 length: 12 residues. The germline gives CDR1 SQVTM, CDR2 ANQGSEA. Trimming cost V 7 bases and J 8 bases; bases outside gene matches: 9. Written as DNA, the CDR3 is TGCAGCGGAGGCCGGGACAGCCTTACGCAGTATTTT. Translation: CSGGRDSLTQYF.

The chain links TRBV7-2 to TRBJ1-4; D not certain. The CDR3 covers 15 residues. Germline lookup yields CDR1 SGHTA and CDR2 FQGNSA. Trimming took off 5 bases at V and 0 bases at J, with 10 bases between the two ends. The CDR3 DNA reads as TGTGCCAGCAGCCTAGGGAGGCCAACTAATGAAAAACTGTTTTTT. Its translation: CASSLGRPTNEKLFF.

CDR3 sequence (DNA): TGTGCCTGGAGGGAAGGGGGCGGAAACACCATATATTTT. Translating gives CAWREGGGNTIYF. V and J are TRBV30 and TRBJ1-3, with TRBD1 identical over 7 bases. CDR3 length: 13 residues. V shed 3 bases, J shed 4 bases, and the junction held 3 bases outside the gene matches. From germline, CDR1 is GTSNPN and CDR2 SVGIG (reference sequence).

This chain links TRBV13 with TRBJ1-2; tentatively, D is TRBD1 (5 bases). Germline assignment: CDR1 PRHDT and CDR2 FYEKMQ (reference sequence). The CDR3 is 13 amino acids. V lost 6 bases and J lost 4, with 12 bases in between. CDR3 sequence: CASRPRDSYGYTF. In DNA form, the CDR3 reads TGTGCCAGCAGACCCCGGGACTCCTATGGCTACACCTTC.

The CDR3 sequence is CASTRGANYGYTF. CDR3 DNA sequence: TGTGCCAGCACCCGGGGGGCTAACTATGGCTACACCTTC. The chain links TRBV12-3 or TRBV12-4 to TRBJ1-2, with a weak D call TRBD1 (5 bases). This CDR3 spans 13 amino acids. The V and J ends lost 7 bases and 0 bases respectively, with 9 bases between them.

V is TRBV7-8 and J is TRBJ2-3, with 7 nucleotides matching TRBD2. The V segment lost 5 bases and the J segment 6 bases; nucleotides outside the gene matches: 14. The CDR3 consists of 16 residues. Germline V gene lookup returns CDR1 SGHVS and CDR2 FQNEAQ. Here the CDR3 DNA reads TGTGCCAGCAGCCCGCGGGGCGGGAGAGCCAGTGATACGCAGTATTTT. It encodes CASSPRGGRASDTQYF.

The chain joins TRBV3-1 (or the pseudogene TRBV3-2) to TRBJ1-1; D gene unclear. Germline V lookup: CDR1 LGHDT, CDR2 YNNKEL (reference sequence). V was clipped by 4 bases and J by 4 bases, with 16 bases between them. This CDR3 has 15 residues. As DNA, the CDR3 is TGTGCCAGCAGCCGCCAATCGGGGTCAGGCACTGAAGCTTTCTTT. It encodes CASSRQSGSGTEAFF.

The chain uses TRBV18 and TRBJ2-1; a weak D match, TRBD2 (5 bases). Looked up from germline, CDR1 is KGHSH and CDR2 is LQKENI. The V and J ends lost 2 bases and 5 bases respectively, with 13 bases between them. This CDR3 spans 15 amino acids. The CDR3 coding sequence is TGTGCCAGCTCACCAGCCGGAGGTACCCACAATGAGCAGTTCTTC. Its protein product is CASSPAGGTHNEQFF.

The gene calls are TRBV5-6 and TRBJ1-1; possibly TRBD1 for D (5 bases). Germline V gives CDR1 SGHDT, CDR2 YYEEEE. CDR3 length: 12 residues. The V end was cut by 1 base, the J end by 4 bases, with 5 bases between. The CDR3 DNA follows: TGTGCCAGCAGCTTGAGGGGCACTGAAGCTTTCTTT. It yields the protein CASSLRGTEAFF.

The V gene is TRBV18, the J gene TRBJ2-7, with TRBD1 identical over 7 bases. V was pared by 3 bases and J by 2 bases, with 1 base of the junction left unmatched. From germline, CDR1 is KGHSH and CDR2 LQKENI. This CDR3 comprises 13 residues. CDR3: CASSPGQPYEQYF. In DNA form, the CDR3 reads TGTGCCAGCTCACCGGGACAGCCCTACGAGCAGTACTTC.

This chain links TRBV7-9 with TRBJ2-1; D ambiguous. CDR1 and CDR2 (germline): SEHNR, FQNEAQ (reference sequence). Trimming removed 5 bases at V and 10 bases at J, with 12 bases between. The CDR3 runs 12 residues. CDR3 residues: CASSPGWAEQFF. The DNA of the CDR3 is TGTGCCAGCAGCCCAGGTTGGGCAGAGCAGTTCTTC.

The count of this clone is one. The chain combines TRBV6-5 with TRBJ1-2; D call uncertain. Trimming stripped 7 bases from V and 0 bases from J, with 9 bases between. Germline V CDR1 and CDR2: MNHEY, SVGAGI. CDR3 length: 13 residues. CDR3 sequence reads: CASIGEANYGYTF. CDR3 nucleotides: TGTGCCAGCATCGGGGAAGCTAACTATGGCTACACCTTC.